These 20 T cell receptor beta chains were all obtained from the same sample, sequenced in a study of T cell responses to AZD1222 COVID-19 vaccine. Here immunoSEQ multiplex PCR was the method, and the copy in TCRdb shows in-frame clones only, minus some. Of about 120,000 clones listed, around nine tenths are singletons. The sequenced sample was peripheral blood, obtained on day 0 of AZD1222 vaccination. The receptor set was obtained from an adult in good health.

The V and J genes are TRBV5-1 and TRBJ2-2; D is tentatively TRBD1 or TRBD2 (5 bases each). With 0 bases removed from V and 2 bases from J, the gap between germline ends came to 14 bases. Germline values: CDR1 SGHRS, CDR2 YFSETQ. This CDR3 contains 17 residues. CDR3 in amino acids: CASSLGLGTHNTGELFF. The CDR3 DNA follows: TGCGCCAGCAGCTTGGGCCTGGGGACCCATAACACCGGGGAGCTGTTTTTT.

This chain uses TRBV3-1 (or the pseudogene TRBV3-2) with TRBJ2-1; TRBD1 is a possible D gene (6 bases). V shed 0 bases and J shed 10 bases, with 10 bases lying between them. Germline V gene sequence: CDR1 LGHDT, CDR2 YNNKEL (reference sequence). There are 13 residues in the CDR3. This CDR3 reads CASSQDLRGEQFF. The DNA of the CDR3 is TGTGCCAGCAGCCAAGACCTGAGGGGGGAGCAGTTCTTC.

The chain uses TRBV6-6 and TRBJ1-1; D unclear. Germline V gives CDR1 MNHNY, CDR2 SVGAGI (reference sequence). The CDR3 sequence is 14 residues long. Trimming cost V 0 bases and J 4 bases, with 9 bases left between them. This CDR3 is CASSYSQLGTEAFF. CDR3 coding DNA: TGTGCCAGCAGTTACTCGCAGTTGGGCACTGAAGCTTTCTTT.

This rearrangement joins TRBV27 to TRBJ2-2; either TRBD1 or TRBD2 may fit D (5 bases each). Trimming left V 2 bases short and J 4 bases short, with 14 bases between. This CDR3 comprises 16 residues. Germline-derived CDR1 and CDR2 are MNHEY and SMNVEV (reference sequence). Written as DNA, the CDR3 is TGTGCCAGCAGTTTAGAACGGGGCCGCCCCACCGGGGAGCTGTTTTTT. This encodes CASSLERGRPTGELFF.

The V call is TRBV5-1, the J call TRBJ2-7; 8 bases agree with TRBD2. Germline CDR1 is SGHRS and CDR2 is YFSETQ. This CDR3 spans 16 amino acids. The ends lost 8 bases at V and 0 bases at J; junction bases unmatched: 13. The DNA of the CDR3 is TGCGCCAGTACGGGGCTAGCGGGCCTAAGCTCCTACGAGCAGTACTTC. The encoded protein is CASTGLAGLSSYEQYF.

The chain's CDR3 is CTSSQAGTSYEQFF. The DNA of the CDR3 is TGCACCAGCAGCCAAGCTGGGACTAGCTATGAGCAGTTCTTC. The chain employs TRBV1 and TRBJ2-1; the listed D gene, TRBD2, was not tested against the DNA. TRBV1 is marked as a pseudogene. The CDR3 runs 14 residues.

Here the CDR3 DNA reads TGTGCCAGTAGTCGCCCCACAGATACGCAGTATTTT. It is translated as CASSRPTDTQYF. The chain recombines TRBV19 with TRBJ2-3; no clear D gene. Per the germline V gene, CDR1 is LNHDA and CDR2 is SQIVND (reference sequence). The V end lost 5 bases, the J end lost 2 bases, and 5 bases lay between the germline ends. The CDR3 length is 12 residues.

The chain recombines TRBV3-1 (or the pseudogene TRBV3-2) with TRBJ2-3; D perhaps matches TRBD1 (5 bases). CDR3 length: 17 amino acids. V was pared by 0 bases and J by 0 bases, with 13 bases between. Germline-derived CDR1 and CDR2 are LGHDT and YNNKEL (reference sequence). The chain's CDR3 is CASSQDFRATSTDTQYF. The CDR3 region has the DNA TGTGCCAGCAGCCAAGATTTCAGGGCCACTAGCACAGATACGCAGTATTTT.

The V and J genes are TRBV5-1 and TRBJ1-2, with a tentative D call TRBD1 (6 bases). Germline loops: CDR1 SGHRS, CDR2 YFSETQ. The CDR3 has 13 residues. The V gene lost 6 bases and the J gene lost 2 bases, with 11 bases spanning the gap. The CDR3 sequence is CASNPTGNYGYTF. The DNA for the CDR3 is TGCGCCAGCAACCCCACAGGGAACTATGGCTACACCTTC.

The rearrangement links TRBV2 to TRBJ2-1, with a possible D match to TRBD2 (6 bases). Looked up from germline, CDR1 is SNHLY and CDR2 is FYNNEI. CDR3 length: 14 amino acids. The germline V and J ends were trimmed by 3 bases and 4 bases, with 10 bases remaining between them. DNA of the CDR3: TGTGCCAGCAGTGAGACTAGTTTGTACAATGAGCAGTTCTTC. This encodes CASSETSLYNEQFF.

The chain recombines TRBV19 with TRBJ2-6; D ambiguous. The germline gives CDR1 LNHDA, CDR2 SQIVND (reference sequence). The CDR3 is 14 residues long. V was trimmed by 8 bases and J by 3 bases, leaving 11 bases between them. The CDR3 reads CASHSKGGANVLTF. The CDR3 nucleotides read TGTGCCAGTCACAGTAAGGGTGGGGCCAACGTCCTGACTTTC.

This chain links TRBV28 with TRBJ1-2; 12 nucleotides match TRBD1. Trimming removed 4 bases from V and 4 bases from J; junction bases left unmatched: 10. The CDR3 has 17 amino acids. The germline CDR1 and CDR2 sequences are MDHEN and SYDVKM. CDR3 DNA sequence: TGTGCCAGCAGTTCTCCGGGACAGGGGGCAAATCTCTATGGCTACACCTTC. Its translation: CASSSPGQGANLYGYTF.

The CDR3 reads CASSTGISTDTQYF. The CDR3 nucleotides read TGTGCCAGTAGTACAGGAATTAGCACAGATACGCAGTATTTT. The chain has TRBV19 and TRBJ2-3; unclear D gene. The V gene lost 4 bases and the J gene lost 0 bases, with 8 bases spanning the gap. CDR1 and CDR2 (germline): LNHDA, SQIVND (reference sequence). CDR3 length: 14 residues.

The rearrangement uses TRBV30 and TRBJ1-3; D is unresolved. This CDR3 is 14 amino acids long. Germline V CDR1 and CDR2: GTSNPN, SVGIG (reference sequence). V was trimmed by 0 bases and J by 0 bases, leaving 6 bases between them. This CDR3 is CAWSVALSGNTIYF. In DNA, the CDR3 is TGTGCCTGGAGTGTGGCCCTCTCTGGAAACACCATATATTTT.

The chain carries TRBV7-9 and TRBJ1-1; D not resolved. Trimming removed 3 bases from V and 6 bases from J, with 5 bases in between. This CDR3 contains 11 residues. The germline V gene encodes CDR1 SEHNR and CDR2 FQNEAQ (reference sequence). The CDR3 spells CASSLGSEAFF. DNA for the CDR3: TGTGCCAGCAGCTTGGGATCTGAAGCTTTCTTT. Supplemented by reference TRBV7-9 and TRBJ1-1, the full variable domain reads DTGVSQNPRHKITKRGQNVTFRCDPISEHNRLYWYRQTLGQGPEFLTYFQNEAQLEKSRLLSDRFSAERPKGSFSTLEIQRTEQGDSAMYLCASSLGSEAFFGQGTRLTVV.

The chain joins TRBV3-1 (or the pseudogene TRBV3-2) to TRBJ2-1; 8 bases match TRBD2. This CDR3 is 15 amino acids long. V lost 0 bases and J lost 9; bases outside the gene matches: 7. CDR1 is LGHDT, CDR2 YNNKEL, per germline (reference sequence). The CDR3 DNA is TGTGCCAGCAGCCAAGAAGCGGGAGTCCTCGGTGAGCAGTTCTTC. This codes for CASSQEAGVLGEQFF.

The chain recombines TRBV5-1 with TRBJ2-3; 10 bases map to TRBD1. This CDR3 contains 15 residues. The V gene end was trimmed by 4 bases and the J gene end by 5 bases; junction bases not matched to a gene: 7. Germline V gene lookup returns CDR1 SGHRS and CDR2 YFSETQ. CDR3 sequence reads: CASSREDRGRDTQYF. The DNA for the CDR3 is TGCGCCAGCAGCCGGGAGGACAGGGGGAGAGATACGCAGTATTTT.

V is TRBV10-3 and J is TRBJ2-7; D gene uncertain. The CDR3 is 14 amino acids. Germline-derived CDR1 and CDR2 are ENHRY and SYGVKD. Trimming removed 0 bases at V and 5 bases at J, with 11 bases between. The CDR3 DNA reads as TGTGCCATCAGTGAGTCTTGGTTCCGGGACGAGCAGTACTTC. Translating gives CAISESWFRDEQYF.

The gene calls are TRBV4-2 and TRBJ2-2, with 7 bases lining up with TRBD1. There are 17 residues in the CDR3. The V gene's germline CDR1 is LGHNA and CDR2 YNFKEQ. Germline trimming cut 0 bases from V and 2 bases from J; bases unmatched to any gene: 6. CDR3 protein: CASSQDITGANTGELFF. For the CDR3, the DNA is TGTGCCAGCAGCCAAGATATTACAGGGGCCAACACCGGGGAGCTGTTTTTT.

This rearrangement joins TRBV3-1 (or the pseudogene TRBV3-2) to TRBJ2-2; D is unclear. V was clipped by 0 bases and J by 4 bases, with 18 bases between them. The CDR3 contains 18 residues. Germline V gene sequence: CDR1 LGHDT, CDR2 YNNKEL (reference sequence). This CDR3 is CASSQDWRQPYSTGELFF. The DNA for the CDR3 is TGTGCCAGCAGCCAAGATTGGCGGCAGCCTTACTCCACCGGGGAGCTGTTTTTT.